This TCR beta chain was captured by sequencing in a study of blood T cell repertoires in COVID-19 (dated by TCRdb to about 2020). Broadly, across the study: Samples from collaborators originated in the United States, Italy and Spain and spanned both the acute and convalescent phases of COVID-19. Where HLA class I and class II types were available, the types were taken from metadata supplied by the sample provider, not from assay-based typing. The dataset comprised deeply sampled blood TCRbeta repertoires from subjects exposed to, actively infected with, or recovered from COVID-19. The material from the prospective study consisted of cDNA or gDNA derived from T cells, B-cell-depleted T cells, or PBMCs. The samples were drawn from the first 160 participants of the ongoing ImmuneRACE study and from some 1,300 subjects provided by 6 global collaborators. The repertoires were made available in a free public database intended to serve as a resource for research on the immune response to SARS-CoV-2. A de-identified subject ID, COVID-19 status, age in years and sex were almost always included in the sample metadata. On the study overall, not on this receptor specifically: How much clinical and demographic metadata was included differed by source and by participant, and the metadata was provided uncurated.

This clone occurred a few times. Its antigen specificity is not known. Base qualities were left out, and no much larger clone turns up one base away. Collaborating institutions collected whole blood in K2EDTA tubes following their own protocols. For TCRbeta analysis, collaborators shipped samples in one of three forms: frozen whole blood, isolated PBMCs, or DNA extracted from either of those sample types. V sheds 5 bases and J sheds 7 bases, leaving 20 bases between their ends. Sequences SEHNR (CDR1) and FQNEAQ (CDR2) are obtained from the germline V gene (reference sequence). The CDR3 runs 15 residues from the cysteine to the phenylalanine. Of the read, only the CDR3 DNA is kept; its 45 bases are in frame from base 1. The immunoSEQ Assay, a bias-controlled multiplex PCR, was used to amplify TCRbeta CDR3 regions from genomic DNA. Per the source publication's procedure: The number of nucleated cells in each sample was estimated by amplification of reference gene primers within the assay. To quantify the absolute abundance of each unique TCRbeta CDR3 rearrangement, sequence reads were collapsed and filtered. For each sample, productive Simpson clonality was calculated as the square root of Simpson's diversity index over productive rearrangements. Sourced from immuneACCESS, this table was stored by TCRdb with only in-frame sequences that have V and J called. A share of the clones is absent; for the studies checked, an unresolved V gene accounts for under half, and the remainder has no known explanation. V and J calls and clone size follow that table, whereas D and trimming were derived from the DNA. The sample yields around 260,000 clones; over 75% were counted once. The ten largest clones add up to about an eighth of the sample.

The sequence joins TRBV7-9 to TRBJ1-2; a tentative D call is TRBD1 (6 bases match). Sequencing used peripheral blood. The sequence was collected from a human donor in a cohort sampled during active COVID-19. The CDR3 region reads CASSPGTGIDSGYTF. The sequenced DNA: TGTGCCAGCAGCCCAGGAACAGGGATAGACTCTGGCTACACCTTC.